Below are 20 T cell receptor beta chains sequenced from a single sample in a study of fetal regulatory T cell absence and autoimmunity. Sequencing was performed with immunoSEQ multiplex PCR; in TCRdb, only in-frame clones are kept and a portion is missing. The sample records more than 90,000 clones, about three quarters being singletons. The sequencing sample was made of pancreas tissue. These receptors all stem from a male donor with IPEX syndrome.

This chain connects TRBV9 to TRBJ1-2; 8 bases are a match to TRBD1. The CDR3 is 14 amino acids. V dropped 4 bases and J dropped 8; count of bases not matched to a gene: 10. Germline loops: CDR1 SGDLS, CDR2 YYNGEE. The CDR3 sequence is CASSQVQGAEGYTF. The CDR3 DNA reads as TGTGCCAGCAGCCAAGTGCAGGGGGCTGAGGGCTACACCTTC.

The V gene is TRBV15, the J gene TRBJ1-2; D not resolved. V shed 0 bases and J shed 2 bases, with 10 bases lying between them. In germline, CDR1 is LNHNV, CDR2 YYDKDF (reference sequence). The CDR3 runs to 15 residues. Here the CDR3 DNA reads TGTGCCACCAGCAGAGATTTGGGAGGGAACTATGGCTACACCTTC. It translates to CATSRDLGGNYGYTF.

This clone was recorded a few times. CDR3 nucleotides: TGTGCCAGCAGCCGGGCTGGTGGCTACACCTTC. It translates to CASSRAGGYTF. The chain is built from TRBV5-6 and TRBJ1-2, with D uncertain. V was trimmed by 4 bases and J by 7 bases, leaving 8 bases between them. The CDR3 is made up of 11 amino acids. Looked up from germline, CDR1 is SGHDT and CDR2 is YYEEEE.

This sequence joins TRBV9 and TRBJ1-2; 9 bases are shared with TRBD1. V gave up 0 bases and J gave up 5 bases; unmatched junction bases: 2. Germline CDR1 SGDLS, CDR2 YYNGEE. The CDR3 has 14 amino acids. In DNA, the CDR3 is TGTGCCAGCAGCGTAGGGGACAGGGTTTATGGCTACACCTTC. Amino acid sequence: CASSVGDRVYGYTF.

V gene TRBV29-1 combines with J gene TRBJ2-3, with 13 bases matching TRBD2. The CDR3 sequence is 15 residues long. CDR1 and CDR2 from the germline V gene are SQVTM and ANQGSEA. Unmatched junction bases numbered 7, after V lost 4 bases and J lost 6 bases. The CDR3 sequence is CSVAGLAGEWDTQYF. In DNA form, the CDR3 reads TGCAGCGTTGCCGGACTAGCGGGGGAATGGGATACGCAGTATTTT.

The chain employs TRBV4-1 and TRBJ1-4; D is unclear. The germline V gene encodes CDR1 MGHRA and CDR2 YSYEKL. With 4 bases removed from V and 0 bases from J, the gap between germline ends came to 12 bases. CDR3 size: 16 residues. CDR3 in amino acids: CASSLGKSTTNEKLFF. The CDR3, as DNA: TGCGCCAGCAGCCTGGGGAAGTCGACAACTAATGAAAAACTGTTTTTT.

J is TRBJ2-7 and V is TRBV2, with unresolved D. Trimming cost V 2 bases and J 5 bases, with 7 bases left between them. Looked up from germline, CDR1 is SNHLY and CDR2 is FYNNEI. The CDR3 sequence is 12 residues long. The CDR3 reads CASSERVHEQYF. The CDR3 DNA reads TGTGCCAGCAGTGAACGCGTCCACGAGCAGTACTTC.

The V and J genes are TRBV7-6 and TRBJ2-6; D gene uncertain. CDR1 and CDR2 (germline): SGHVS, FNYEAQ. The CDR3 is 14 amino acids. With 5 bases removed from V and 0 bases from J, the gap between germline ends came to 5 bases. CDR3 bases: TGTGCCAGCAGCGGCCCCTCTGGGGCCAACGTCCTGACTTTC. Its protein is CASSGPSGANVLTF. Together with reference TRBV7-6 and TRBJ2-6, the CDR3 gives the full variable domain: GAGVSQSPRYKVTKRGQDVALRCDPISGHVSLYWYRQALGQGPEFLTYFNYEAQQDKSGLPNDRFSAERPEGSISTLTIQRTEQRDSAMYRCASSGPSGANVLTFGAGSRLTVL.

The count of this clone is one. This chain uses TRBV30 with TRBJ1-6, with D hard to call. This CDR3 is built from 15 residues. Trimming left V 0 bases short and J 8 bases short, with 14 bases between. The germline CDR1 and CDR2 sequences are GTSNPN and SVGIG (reference sequence). As DNA, the CDR3 is TGTGCCTGGAGTGTACGTAGATCCCGGGATTCACCCCTCCACTTT. This translates into CAWSVRRSRDSPLHF.

The CDR3 nucleotides are TGTGCCATCAGTGAGACGACTAGCGGGGGGTACAATGAGCAGTTCTTC. It encodes CAISETTSGGYNEQFF. The chain employs TRBV10-3 and TRBJ2-1, with 13 bases matching TRBD2. The ends lost 2 bases at V and 4 bases at J; junction bases unmatched: 2. Looked up from germline, CDR1 is ENHRY and CDR2 is SYGVKD. This CDR3 comprises 16 residues.

The chain combines TRBV7-2 with TRBJ2-7; TRBD2 agrees at 10 bases. The CDR3 is made up of 15 amino acids. V gave up 4 bases and J gave up 7 bases; unmatched junction bases: 10. Germline loops: CDR1 SGHTA, CDR2 FQGNSA. CDR3 loop: CASSSASGRRKEQYF. DNA for the CDR3: TGTGCCAGCAGCTCGGCTAGCGGGAGAAGGAAGGAGCAGTACTTC. The whole variable domain, filled in from reference TRBV7-2 and TRBJ2-7, reads GAGVSQSPSNKVTEKGKDVELRCDPISGHTALYWYRQSLGQGLEFLIYFQGNSAPDKSGLPSDRFSAERTGGSVSTLTIQRTQQEDSAVYLCASSSASGRRKEQYFGPGTRLTVT.

The CDR3 loop is CASSRDRGLYEQYF. CDR3 nucleotides: TGTGCCAGCAGCCGGGACAGGGGGCTCTACGAGCAGTACTTC. V is TRBV4-2 and J is TRBJ2-7; 12 positions agree with TRBD1. This CDR3 has 14 amino acids. The J segment lost 3 bases and the V segment lost 4 bases, leaving 1 base of the junction unmatched. From germline, CDR1 is LGHNA and CDR2 YNFKEQ.

The rearrangement joins TRBV2 to TRBJ2-3; 8 nucleotides line up with TRBD1. V was pared by 10 bases and J by 2 bases, with 11 bases of the junction left unmatched. This CDR3 is built from 15 residues. Germline loops: CDR1 SNHLY, CDR2 FYNNEI. The CDR3 coding sequence is TGTGCCATCGAGAGGGTGGGACAGGCCACAGATACGCAGTATTTT. It specifies CAIERVGQATDTQYF.

The sample holds a few counts of this clone. The chain combines TRBV6-5 with TRBJ1-6, with 8 bases that match TRBD1. The CDR3 is 15 residues long. Germline V CDR1 and CDR2: MNHEY, SVGAGI. V was clipped by 5 bases and J by 6 bases; unmatched bases: 6. This CDR3 reads CASSPGTGLNSPLHF. CDR3 bases: TGTGCCAGCAGTCCCGGGACAGGCCTTAATTCACCCCTCCACTTT.

This clone was seen only once. The V gene is TRBV10-3, the J gene TRBJ2-3; TRBD2 matches at 12 bases. The CDR3 has 17 residues. Germline loops: CDR1 ENHRY, CDR2 SYGVKD. J was trimmed by 0 bases and V by 0 bases; bases with no gene match: 1. CDR3 protein: CAISESLAGGSTDTQYF. In DNA form, the CDR3 reads TGTGCCATCAGTGAGTCGCTAGCGGGGGGGAGCACAGATACGCAGTATTTT.

The CDR3 DNA reads as TGCGCCAGCAGCCAAGCATACCGAAGCGGGAGGGACACAGATACGCAGTATTTT. Its protein is CASSQAYRSGRDTDTQYF. The rearrangement joins TRBV4-1 to TRBJ2-3; TRBD2 agrees at 10 bases. This CDR3 comprises 18 residues. Looked up from germline, CDR1 is MGHRA and CDR2 is YSYEKL. Germline trimming cut 1 base from V and 2 bases from J; bases unmatched to any gene: 9.

This clone was found a few times. The V gene is TRBV5-6, the J gene TRBJ1-5; 9 nucleotides line up with TRBD1. The ends lost 2 bases at V and 6 bases at J; junction bases unmatched: 6. Looked up from germline, CDR1 is SGHDT and CDR2 is YYEEEE. This CDR3 comprises 15 residues. The CDR3 DNA follows: TGTGCCAGCAGCTTCATGACAGGGGGGGCTCAGCCCCAGCATTTT. Residues: CASSFMTGGAQPQHF.

The chain recombines TRBV19 with TRBJ2-1, with 7 bases that match TRBD2. J gave up 0 bases and V 10 bases, and 12 bases lay outside the gene matches. The CDR3 totals 16 residues. Germline lookup yields CDR1 LNHDA and CDR2 SQIVND (reference sequence). The CDR3 bases are TGTGCCACCGCCCCCCTAGCGGCGAGCTCCTACAATGAGCAGTTCTTC. Amino acid sequence: CATAPLAASSYNEQFF.

This clone came up a few times. This chain links TRBV15 with TRBJ2-3; 7 bases match TRBD2. Germline loops: CDR1 LNHNV, CDR2 YYDKDF (reference sequence). The CDR3 is 15 amino acids. With V trimmed by 1 base and J by 6 bases, 7 bases remained unmatched. CDR3 loop: CATSRAYPGGDTQYF. In nucleotides, the CDR3 is TGTGCCACCAGCAGAGCATACCCCGGGGGGGATACGCAGTATTTT. Supplemented by reference TRBV15 and TRBJ2-3, the full variable domain reads DAMVIQNPRYQVTQFGKPVTLSCSQTLNHNVMYWYQQKSSQAPKLLFHYYDKDFNNEADTPDNFQSRRPNTSFCFLDIRSPGLGDTAMYLCATSRAYPGGDTQYFGPGTRLTVL.

The chain has TRBV5-4 and TRBJ1-1, with 7 bases identical to TRBD1. The CDR3 extends over 15 amino acids. V lost 2 bases, J lost 3 bases, and 7 bases stayed unmatched. Germline CDR1 and CDR2: SGHNT and YYREEE (reference sequence). This CDR3 reads CASSFLTGTDTEAFF. The CDR3 nucleotides read TGTGCCAGCAGCTTCCTGACAGGGACGGACACTGAAGCTTTCTTT.